The 32 T cell receptor beta chains given below trace back to one sample, sequenced in a study of beta chain features in type 1 diabetes. What these receptors recognize is not known. The sequenced template was cDNA made from the entire isolated RNA. The method was immunoSEQ multiplex PCR; TCRdb's version includes in-frame clones alone and lacks a portion of them. This sample has 300,000 to 450,000 clones, with over 8.5% found just once. Study-wide findings and caveats: People with Type 1 diabetes carried modestly yet significantly shorter TCRB CDR3s in all four CD4+ subsets.

Sequencing was performed on central memory CD4+ T cells from blood. The receptors were gathered from a man younger than 45 with type 1 diabetes.

The chain uses TRBV30 and TRBJ2-5; D is uncertain. There are 12 residues in the CDR3. The V gene's germline CDR1 is GTSNPN and CDR2 SVGIG (reference sequence). V lost 2 bases and J 2 bases, leaving 6 bases between the germline ends. The CDR3 sequence: CAWSPKQETQYF. DNA for the CDR3: TGTGCCTGGAGTCCTAAACAAGAGACCCAGTACTTC.

This clone was detected only a few times. This chain joins TRBV6-5 and TRBJ1-4, with 9 bases fitting TRBD1. Germline CDR1 is MNHEY and CDR2 is SVGAGI. V shed 2 bases, J shed 6 bases, and the junction held 4 bases outside the gene matches. This CDR3 is 15 amino acids long. This CDR3 reads CASSYGQGRDEKLFF. In nucleotides, the CDR3 is TGTGCCAGCAGTTACGGACAGGGGAGGGATGAAAAACTGTTTTTT.

This clone was counted between two and nine times. The gene calls are TRBV10-2 and TRBJ2-7; the D gene is possibly TRBD2 (5 bases). The CDR3 totals 13 residues. Germline V lookup: CDR1 WSHSY, CDR2 SAAADI. V dropped 7 bases and J dropped 3 bases, with 13 bases sitting between them. CDR3 residues: CASTSLLSYEQYF. The CDR3, as DNA: TGCGCCAGCACTAGCCTCCTTAGCTACGAGCAGTACTTC.

V is TRBV2 and J is TRBJ1-5; no definite D call. V lost 1 base and J lost 3, with 10 bases in between. The length of the CDR3 is 15 residues. Germline lookup yields CDR1 SNHLY and CDR2 FYNNEI. Written as DNA, the CDR3 is TGTGCCAGCAGTGAAGGGGTGTATACCAATCAGCCCCAGCATTTT. Translating it yields CASSEGVYTNQPQHF.

In this sample, this clone turned up many times. The V gene is TRBV7-9, the J gene TRBJ1-1, with 10 bases that match TRBD1. The CDR3 covers 14 residues. V dropped 5 bases and J dropped 4; count of bases not matched to a gene: 4. In germline, CDR1 is SEHNR, CDR2 FQNEAQ (reference sequence). Here the CDR3 DNA reads TGTGCCAGCAGCCGAGGACAGGGGGTCACTGAAGCTTTCTTT. It translates to CASSRGQGVTEAFF.

This clone was counted a few times. V is TRBV25-1 and J is TRBJ2-7; no definite D call. Per the germline V gene, CDR1 is MGHDK and CDR2 is SYGVNS. V lost 3 bases to trimming and J lost 6 bases, with 21 bases between them. This CDR3 is built from 16 residues. The CDR3 is CASSDHGRGLSPEQYF. The CDR3 DNA reads as TGTGCCAGCAGTGACCACGGGCGTGGCCTCTCGCCCGAGCAGTACTTC.

This sequence joins TRBV30 and TRBJ2-5; D is unclear. The DNA end is more similar to TRBJ2-7, so the J call may be wrong. From germline, CDR1 is GTSNPN and CDR2 SVGIG (reference sequence). The CDR3 runs 13 residues. CDR3: CAWNPTGSYEQYF. The CDR3 DNA sequence: TGTGCCTGGAACCCGACCGGCTCCTACGAGCAGTACTTC.

The chain couples TRBV5-1 to TRBJ2-2; D is uncertain. V was trimmed by 6 bases and J by 6 bases, leaving 12 bases between them. This CDR3 has 13 amino acids. Looked up from germline, CDR1 is SGHRS and CDR2 is YFSETQ. CDR3 bases: TGCGCCAGCAAGGAATCGGGTCCCGGGGAGCTGTTTTTT. It translates to CASKESGPGELFF.

The rearrangement joins TRBV5-6 to TRBJ1-2, with unresolved D. Per the germline V gene, CDR1 is SGHDT and CDR2 is YYEEEE. This CDR3 is 13 amino acids long. Trimming took 6 bases from V and 2 from J, leaving 11 bases between them. In nucleotides, the CDR3 is TGTGCCAGCACCGCGCGGGAGAACTATGGCTACACCTTC. This translates into CASTARENYGYTF. Drawing the rest from reference TRBV5-6 and TRBJ1-2, the complete variable domain is DAGVTQSPTHLIKTRGQQVTLRCSPKSGHDTVSWYQQALGQGPQFIFQYYEEEERQRGNFPDRFSGHQFPNYSSELNVNALLLGDSALYLCASTARENYGYTFGSGTRLTVV.

This chain joins TRBV28 and TRBJ2-5; 7 bases align to TRBD2. The ends lost 5 bases at V and 2 bases at J; junction bases unmatched: 23. Per the germline V gene, CDR1 is MDHEN and CDR2 is SYDVKM. The CDR3 is 20 amino acids. The CDR3 is CASSPRLGRAGDVAQETQYF. In nucleotides, the CDR3 is TGTGCCAGCAGTCCCCGTCTTGGGAGGGCGGGAGACGTGGCACAAGAGACCCAGTACTTC.

To note about this clone: This sample includes further DNA sequences coding for the same CDR3. This chain uses TRBV7-2 with TRBJ2-1; 12 positions match TRBD2. The V gene's germline CDR1 is SGHTA and CDR2 FQGNSA. The J segment lost 3 bases and the V segment lost 5 bases, leaving 5 bases of the junction unmatched. This CDR3 contains 16 residues. This CDR3 reads CASSPRLAGVYNEQFF. CDR3 nucleotides: TGTGCCAGCAGCCCCCGACTAGCGGGAGTCTACAATGAGCAGTTCTTC.

In this sample, this clone turned up a few times. V usage is TRBV5-1 and J usage is TRBJ2-7; D remains unclear. There are 13 residues in the CDR3. Germline lookup yields CDR1 SGHRS and CDR2 YFSETQ. The germline V and J ends were trimmed by 4 bases and 3 bases, with 11 bases remaining between them. The CDR3 nucleotides read TGCGCCAGCAGCCAGAGACCTGACTACGAGCAGTACTTC. It encodes CASSQRPDYEQYF.

V usage is TRBV7-6 and J usage is TRBJ2-1; 7 nucleotides line up with TRBD1. Germline V gene data show CDR1 as SGHVS and CDR2 as FNYEAQ. The CDR3 is 20 residues long. Losses at the gene ends were 0 bases for V and 0 bases for J; bases not matched to a gene: 14. The CDR3 bases are TGTGCCAGCAGCTTAGCGCTGGGGCGGAGAGGGGGCCGCTCCTACAATGAGCAGTTCTTC. Translating it yields CASSLALGRRGGRSYNEQFF.

This clone occurred a few times. This rearrangement joins TRBV30 to TRBJ2-1, with no clear D. This CDR3 contains 14 residues. V shed 2 bases and J shed 2 bases, with 10 bases lying between them. Germline V gene lookup returns CDR1 GTSNPN and CDR2 SVGIG (reference sequence). The CDR3 nucleotides are TGTGCCTGGAGTACATTAAACGCCTACAATGAGCAGTTCTTC. Translated, it gives CAWSTLNAYNEQFF.

This clone has just a few counts. The chain recombines TRBV7-2 with TRBJ1-2, with a weak D call TRBD1 (6 bases). V was trimmed by 7 bases and J by 4 bases, leaving 19 bases between them. The CDR3 has 15 residues. Germline V gene sequence: CDR1 SGHTA, CDR2 FQGNSA. CDR3 sequence (DNA): TGTGCCAGCACCAACTTTAGAATGGACAGCTATGGCTACACCTTC. This codes for CASTNFRMDSYGYTF.

The chain carries TRBV18 and TRBJ2-7; D gene unclear. V was clipped by 3 bases and J by 3 bases, with 12 bases between them. The germline CDR1 and CDR2 sequences are KGHSH and LQKENI. This CDR3 comprises 14 residues. CDR3 in amino acids: CASSPSRDSYEQYF. Written as DNA, the CDR3 is TGTGCCAGCTCACCCTCCCGCGATAGCTACGAGCAGTACTTC.

This clone appeared a few times. The chain is built from TRBV10-3 and TRBJ1-2, with 9 bases aligning to TRBD1. J was trimmed by 3 bases and V by 6 bases; bases with no gene match: 5. Per the germline V gene, CDR1 is ENHRY and CDR2 is SYGVKD. The CDR3 is made up of 14 amino acids. The CDR3 protein is CAISPGQGDYGYTF. The CDR3 nucleotides are TGTGCCATCAGCCCGGGACAGGGAGACTATGGCTACACCTTC.

V gene TRBV5-1 combines with J gene TRBJ1-2; 7 bases line up with TRBD1. The junction had 5 bases not matched to a gene; V was cut back by 1 base and J by 5 bases. Per the germline V gene, CDR1 is SGHRS and CDR2 is YFSETQ. This CDR3 has 14 amino acids. CDR3 region: CASSLLLQGYGYTF. The CDR3, as DNA: TGCGCCAGCAGCTTGCTGCTACAGGGGTATGGCTACACCTTC.

The chain has TRBV25-1 and TRBJ2-6; no firm D call. V was shortened by 8 bases and J by 0 bases, with 5 bases between the two germline ends. The CDR3 is 13 amino acids. Germline lookup yields CDR1 MGHDK and CDR2 SYGVNS. CDR3 nucleotide sequence: TGTGCCAGCTTATTCTCTGGGGCCAACGTCCTGACTTTC. This encodes CASLFSGANVLTF.

In this sample, this clone turned up a few times. This rearrangement joins TRBV19 to TRBJ2-5, with a weak D call TRBD2 (6 bases). The ends were cut back, 1 base at V and 4 bases at J, with 13 bases in the middle. The germline CDR1 and CDR2 sequences are LNHDA and SQIVND (reference sequence). The CDR3 runs 15 residues. CDR3 region: CASSIAGAIGETQYF. CDR3 DNA: TGTGCCAGTAGTATAGCGGGAGCGATCGGAGAGACCCAGTACTTC.

This chain connects TRBV25-1 to TRBJ1-1; TRBD1 matches 8 bases. Germline V lookup: CDR1 MGHDK, CDR2 SYGVNS. The CDR3 is 17 amino acids. Trimming cost V 8 bases and J 0 bases; bases outside gene matches: 14. The CDR3 DNA sequence: TGTGCCAGCTTGTCCACTCGACAGGGGAACATGAACACTGAAGCTTTCTTT. Its protein product is CASLSTRQGNMNTEAFF.

This clone has just a few counts. This chain connects TRBV29-1 to TRBJ2-6; TRBD1 matches 10 bases. Trimming removed 5 bases from V and 0 bases from J; junction bases left unmatched: 7. The CDR3 length is 17 residues. Germline V CDR1 and CDR2: SQVTM, ANQGSEA. CDR3 sequence (DNA): TGCAGCGTTTTAAGACAGGGGGCAGACTCTGGGGCCAACGTCCTGACTTTC. Its protein is CSVLRQGADSGANVLTF.

This clone was seen more than once but under ten times. The chain joins TRBV5-1 to TRBJ2-5; maybe TRBD2 (6 bases). CDR3 length: 16 residues. The ends were cut back, 0 bases at V and 2 bases at J, with 14 bases in the middle. The V gene's germline CDR1 is SGHRS and CDR2 YFSETQ. CDR3 sequence: CASSLGRDSVQETQYF. The CDR3 nucleotides read TGCGCCAGCAGCTTGGGTCGGGACTCGGTGCAAGAGACCCAGTACTTC.

The chain uses TRBV14 and TRBJ2-2; no definite D call. This CDR3 has 12 residues. Germline V CDR1 and CDR2: SGHDN, FVKESK. Trimming shortened V by 4 bases and J by 5 bases, and 5 bases separated the two germline ends. The CDR3 DNA follows: TGTGCCAGCAGCCCGAGTACCGGGGAGCTGTTTTTT. Its protein product is CASSPSTGELFF. Combining the CDR3 with reference TRBV14 and TRBJ2-2 gives the whole variable domain EAGVTQFPSHSVIEKGQTVTLRCDPISGHDNLYWYRRVMGKEIKFLLHFVKESKQDESGMPNNRFLAERTGGTYSTLKVQPAELEDSGVYFCASSPSTGELFFGEGSRLTVL.

The chain combines TRBV5-1 with TRBJ1-2, with a weak D call TRBD1 (6 bases). This CDR3 is built from 13 residues. Germline loops: CDR1 SGHRS, CDR2 YFSETQ. The V and J ends lost 4 bases and 6 bases respectively, with 13 bases between them. Written as DNA, the CDR3 is TGCGCCAGCAGCCGGGACATAAGGGATGGCTACACCTTC. Its protein product is CASSRDIRDGYTF.

This clone was recorded many times. This sample also contains other DNA sequences that code for the same CDR3. The rearrangement joins TRBV7-9 to TRBJ2-1, with a possible D match to TRBD1 (6 bases). The germline V and J ends were trimmed by 5 bases and 0 bases, with 11 bases remaining between them. The CDR3 has 15 amino acids. Germline-derived CDR1 and CDR2 are SEHNR and FQNEAQ (reference sequence). The CDR3 region is CASSPRGSSYNEQFF. The DNA of the CDR3 is TGTGCCAGCAGCCCAAGGGGGAGCTCCTACAATGAGCAGTTCTTC.

This clone came up a few times. The genes are TRBV5-1 and TRBJ2-7; TRBD2 aligns across 10 bases. Germline lookup yields CDR1 SGHRS and CDR2 YFSETQ. This CDR3 region has 17 residues. The V gene end was trimmed by 4 bases and the J gene end by 1 base; junction bases not matched to a gene: 11. The CDR3 loop is CASSKAVPSGSSYEQYF. CDR3 bases: TGCGCCAGCAGCAAAGCAGTCCCTAGCGGGAGTTCCTACGAGCAGTACTTC. The entire variable domain, with the rest obtained from reference TRBV5-1 and TRBJ2-7, is as follows: KAGVTQTPRYLIKTRGQQVTLSCSPISGHRSVSWYQQTPGQGLQFLFEYFSETQRNKGNFPGRFSGRQFSNSRSEMNVSTLELGDSALYLCASSKAVPSGSSYEQYFGPGTRLTVT.

V is TRBV2 and J is TRBJ1-2; the D is unclear. Trimming removed 7 bases from V and 5 bases from J, with 11 bases in between. This CDR3 is 12 amino acids long. Looked up from germline, CDR1 is SNHLY and CDR2 is FYNNEI. CDR3 in amino acids: CASNARPYGYTF. The CDR3 DNA reads TGTGCCAGCAACGCCAGACCTTATGGCTACACCTTC.

This clone came up a few times. The genes are TRBV29-1 and TRBJ1-6; 7 bases map to TRBD1. CDR1 and CDR2 from the germline V gene are SQVTM and ANQGSEA. The CDR3 loop spans 13 amino acids. Trimming at V came to 6 bases and at J to 7 bases, leaving 6 bases not matched to a gene. The CDR3 nucleotides read TGCAGCGTGGGTGAACAGGGGAATTCACCCCTCCACTTT. Translating it yields CSVGEQGNSPLHF.

As for this clone: At one of its ends the junction is not consistent with the germline gene, which may arise from a read error. The chain uses TRBV27 and TRBJ2-2; D is unresolved. The CDR3 loop spans 16 amino acids. Germline CDR1 is MNHEY and CDR2 is SMNVEV (reference sequence). This chain's CDR3 is CASCFEDPENTGELFF. CDR3 coding DNA: TGTGCCAGCTGTTTCGAAGACCCGGAGAACACCGGGGAGCTGTTTTTT.

This clone was picked up one time. The chain combines TRBV5-8 with TRBJ1-1; the D is unclear. Germline values: CDR1 SGHTS, CDR2 YDEGEE. V dropped 4 bases and J dropped 4 bases, with 17 bases sitting between them. The CDR3 covers 15 residues. The CDR3 is CASSRGPVIPTEAFF. The CDR3 region has the DNA TGTGCCAGCAGCCGTGGACCAGTAATCCCCACTGAAGCTTTCTTT.

V usage is TRBV2 and J usage is TRBJ1-2; D may be TRBD1 (5 bases). Germline CDR1 reads SNHLY; CDR2 reads FYNNEI. The CDR3 runs 13 residues. V was cut by 3 bases and J by 2 bases, with 7 bases left in between. The CDR3 reads CASSEAGNYGYTF. Here the CDR3 DNA reads TGTGCCAGCAGTGAGGCAGGGAACTATGGCTACACCTTC.